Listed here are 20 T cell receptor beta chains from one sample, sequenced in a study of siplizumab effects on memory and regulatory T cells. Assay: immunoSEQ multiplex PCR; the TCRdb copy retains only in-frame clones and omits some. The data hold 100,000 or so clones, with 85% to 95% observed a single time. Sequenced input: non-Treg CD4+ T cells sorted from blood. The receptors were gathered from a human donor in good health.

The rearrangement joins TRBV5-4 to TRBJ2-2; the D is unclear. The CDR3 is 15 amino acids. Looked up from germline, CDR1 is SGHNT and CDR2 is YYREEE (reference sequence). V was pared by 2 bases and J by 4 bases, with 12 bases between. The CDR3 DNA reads TGTGCCAGCAGCTTCGGAACGCTCCCCACCGGGGAGCTGTTTTTT. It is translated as CASSFGTLPTGELFF.

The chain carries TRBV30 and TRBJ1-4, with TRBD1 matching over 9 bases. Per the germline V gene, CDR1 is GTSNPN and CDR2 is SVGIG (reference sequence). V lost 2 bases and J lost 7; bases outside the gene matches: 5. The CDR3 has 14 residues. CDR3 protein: CAWSPQGAVEKLFF. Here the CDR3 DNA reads TGTGCCTGGAGTCCACAGGGGGCGGTTGAAAAACTGTTTTTT. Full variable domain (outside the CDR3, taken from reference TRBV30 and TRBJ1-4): SQTIHQWPATLVQPVGSPLSLECTVEGTSNPNLYWYRQAAGRGLQLLFYSVGIGQISSEVPQNLSASRPQDRQFILSSKKLLLSDSGFYLCAWSPQGAVEKLFFGSGTQLSVL.

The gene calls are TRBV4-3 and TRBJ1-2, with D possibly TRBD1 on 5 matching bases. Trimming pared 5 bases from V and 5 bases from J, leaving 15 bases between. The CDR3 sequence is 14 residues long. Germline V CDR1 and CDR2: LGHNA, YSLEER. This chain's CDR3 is CASSTTSGDYGYTF. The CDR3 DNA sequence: TGCGCCAGCAGCACAACTTCGGGGGATTATGGCTACACCTTC.

CDR3 loop: CAISESIVAGGTNEQFF. The CDR3 DNA follows: TGTGCCATCAGTGAGTCGATCGTGGCGGGGGGGACTAATGAGCAGTTCTTC. The chain is built from TRBV10-3 and TRBJ2-1, with 9 bases that match TRBD2. The CDR3 contains 17 residues. In germline, CDR1 is ENHRY, CDR2 SYGVKD. V lost 0 bases and J lost 7; bases outside the gene matches: 10.

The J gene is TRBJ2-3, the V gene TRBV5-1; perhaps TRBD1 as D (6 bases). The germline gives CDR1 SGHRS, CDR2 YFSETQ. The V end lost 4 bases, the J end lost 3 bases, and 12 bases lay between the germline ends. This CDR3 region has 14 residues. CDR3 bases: TGCGCCAGCAGCATGGTAGGGGGAACAGATACGCAGTATTTT. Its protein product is CASSMVGGTDTQYF. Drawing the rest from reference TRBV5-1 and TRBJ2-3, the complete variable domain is KAGVTQTPRYLIKTRGQQVTLSCSPISGHRSVSWYQQTPGQGLQFLFEYFSETQRNKGNFPGRFSGRQFSNSRSEMNVSTLELGDSALYLCASSMVGGTDTQYFGPGTRLTVL.

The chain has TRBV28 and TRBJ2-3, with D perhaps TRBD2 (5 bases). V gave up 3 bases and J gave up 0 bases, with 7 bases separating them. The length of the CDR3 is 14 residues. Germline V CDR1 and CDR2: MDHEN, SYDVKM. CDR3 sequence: CASSFSGSTDTQYF. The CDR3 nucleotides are TGTGCCAGCAGTTTTTCGGGGAGCACAGATACGCAGTATTTT.

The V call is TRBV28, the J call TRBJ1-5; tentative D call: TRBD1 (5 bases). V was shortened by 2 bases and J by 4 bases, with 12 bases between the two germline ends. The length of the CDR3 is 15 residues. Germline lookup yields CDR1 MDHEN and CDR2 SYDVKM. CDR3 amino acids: CASSLGGTRNQPQHF. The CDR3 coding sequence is TGTGCCAGCAGTTTAGGCGGGACTCGAAATCAGCCCCAGCATTTT.

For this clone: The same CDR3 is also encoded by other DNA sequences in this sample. The CDR3 protein is CAISETSGLYEQYF. In nucleotides, the CDR3 is TGTGCCATCAGTGAGACTAGCGGCCTCTACGAGCAGTACTTC. The V and J genes are TRBV10-3 and TRBJ2-7, with TRBD2 matching over 8 bases. The germline V gene has CDR1 ENHRY and CDR2 SYGVKD. Trimming cost V 2 bases and J 3 bases; bases outside gene matches: 3. This CDR3 region has 14 residues.

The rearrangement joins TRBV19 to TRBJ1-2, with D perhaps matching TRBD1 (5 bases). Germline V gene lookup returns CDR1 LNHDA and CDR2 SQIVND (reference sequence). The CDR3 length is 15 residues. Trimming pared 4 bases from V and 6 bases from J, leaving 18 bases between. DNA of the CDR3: TGTGCCAGTAGTACGAATGTCAGGGAGATGGATGGCTACACCTTC. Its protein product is CASSTNVREMDGYTF.

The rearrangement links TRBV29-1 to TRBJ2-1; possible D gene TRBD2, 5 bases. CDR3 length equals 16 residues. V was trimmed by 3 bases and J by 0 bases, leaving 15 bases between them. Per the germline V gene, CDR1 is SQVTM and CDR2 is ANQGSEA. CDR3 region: CSVDGRGLSSYNEQFF. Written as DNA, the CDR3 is TGCAGCGTTGATGGGCGCGGACTTAGCTCCTACAATGAGCAGTTCTTC.

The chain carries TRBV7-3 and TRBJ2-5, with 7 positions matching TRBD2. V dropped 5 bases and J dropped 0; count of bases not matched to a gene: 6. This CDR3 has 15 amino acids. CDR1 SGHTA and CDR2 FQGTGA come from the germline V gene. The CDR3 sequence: CASSEGRGDQETQYF. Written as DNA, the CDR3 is TGTGCCAGCAGCGAGGGACGGGGGGACCAAGAGACCCAGTACTTC.

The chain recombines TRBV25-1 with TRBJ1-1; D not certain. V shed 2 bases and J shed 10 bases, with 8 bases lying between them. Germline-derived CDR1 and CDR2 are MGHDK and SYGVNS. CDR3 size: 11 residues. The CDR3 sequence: CASSEAWGAFF. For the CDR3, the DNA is TGTGCCAGCAGTGAAGCCTGGGGAGCTTTCTTT.

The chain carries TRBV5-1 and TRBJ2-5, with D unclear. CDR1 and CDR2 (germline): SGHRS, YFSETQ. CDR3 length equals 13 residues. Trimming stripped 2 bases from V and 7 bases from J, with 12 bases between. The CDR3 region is CASSLDPVGTQYF. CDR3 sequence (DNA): TGCGCCAGCAGCTTAGACCCAGTGGGGACCCAGTACTTC.

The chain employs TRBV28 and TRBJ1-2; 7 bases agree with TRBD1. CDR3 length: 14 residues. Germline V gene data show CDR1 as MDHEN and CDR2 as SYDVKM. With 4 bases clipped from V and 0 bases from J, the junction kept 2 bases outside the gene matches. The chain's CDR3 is CASSSGGTNYGYTF. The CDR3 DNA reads TGTGCCAGCAGTTCAGGGGGGACTAACTATGGCTACACCTTC.

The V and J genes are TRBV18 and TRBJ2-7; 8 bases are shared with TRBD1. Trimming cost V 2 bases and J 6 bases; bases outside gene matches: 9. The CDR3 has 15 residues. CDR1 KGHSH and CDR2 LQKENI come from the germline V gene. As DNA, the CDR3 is TGTGCCAGCTCACCAAAAGGACAGGGAGGCGGCGAGCAGTACTTC. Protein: CASSPKGQGGGEQYF. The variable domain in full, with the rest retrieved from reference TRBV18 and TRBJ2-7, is NAGVMQNPRHLVRRRGQEARLRCSPMKGHSHVYWYRQLPEEGLKFMVYLQKENIIDESGMPKERFSAEFPKEGPSILRIQQVVRGDSAAYFCASSPKGQGGGEQYFGPGTRLTVT.

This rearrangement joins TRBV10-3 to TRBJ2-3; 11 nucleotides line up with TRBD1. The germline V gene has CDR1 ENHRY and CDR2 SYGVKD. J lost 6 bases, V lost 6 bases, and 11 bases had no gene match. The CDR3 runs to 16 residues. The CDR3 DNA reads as TGTGCCATCAGCGCCGGACAGGGGGCAAGTTTGGATACGCAGTATTTT. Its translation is CAISAGQGASLDTQYF.

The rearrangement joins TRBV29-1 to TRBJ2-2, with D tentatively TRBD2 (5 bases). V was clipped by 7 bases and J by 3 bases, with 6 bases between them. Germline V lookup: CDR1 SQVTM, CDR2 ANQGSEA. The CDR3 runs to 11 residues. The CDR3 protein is CSAGDTGELFF. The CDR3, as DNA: TGCAGCGCCGGGGACACCGGGGAGCTGTTTTTT.

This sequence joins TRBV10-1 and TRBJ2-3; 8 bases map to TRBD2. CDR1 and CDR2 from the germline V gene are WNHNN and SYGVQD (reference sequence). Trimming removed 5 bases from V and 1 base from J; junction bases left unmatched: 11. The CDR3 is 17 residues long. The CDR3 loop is CASSRSSSGSGTDTQYF. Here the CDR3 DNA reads TGCGCCAGCAGTAGGAGTTCGAGCGGGAGCGGCACAGATACGCAGTATTTT.

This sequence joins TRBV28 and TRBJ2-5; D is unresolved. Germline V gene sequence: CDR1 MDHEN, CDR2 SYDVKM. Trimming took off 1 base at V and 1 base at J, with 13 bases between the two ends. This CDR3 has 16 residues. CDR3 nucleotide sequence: TGTGCCAGCAGTTTATTTTCTCTTTGGGCCCAAGAGACCCAGTACTTC. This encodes CASSLFSLWAQETQYF.

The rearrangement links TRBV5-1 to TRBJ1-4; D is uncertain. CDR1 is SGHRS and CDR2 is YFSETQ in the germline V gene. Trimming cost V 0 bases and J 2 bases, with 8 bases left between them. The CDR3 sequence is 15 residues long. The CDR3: CASSLAALTNEKLFF. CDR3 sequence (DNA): TGCGCCAGCAGCTTGGCCGCTTTGACTAATGAAAAACTGTTTTTT.